The present TCR beta chain was sequenced within a study of CD8 T cells in Susac syndrome. A quantity of about 0.45 to 1 ug RNA underwent reverse transcription using random hexamers. An immunoSEQ multiplex PCR generated amplified TCR beta CDR3 products spanning 54 Vbeta and 13 Jbeta. TCRdb analysed the immunoSEQ multiplex PCR reads with MiXCR anew, one entry per CDR3 protein. The sample contains 78,000 or so distinct CDR3 sequences, about 94% of which appear only once. Unmatched junction bases numbered 5, after V lost 5 bases and J lost 2 bases. The length of the CDR3 is 14 residues. Germline CDR1 and CDR2: MNHEY and SMNVEV (reference sequence).

Sequences were obtained from CD8+ T cells from PBMCs. The source of this sequence is a human donor with multiple sclerosis. The chain has TRBV27 and TRBJ1-2; 7 nucleotides agree with TRBD1. CDR3 region: CASSPLGQNYGYTF. DNA of the CDR3: TGTGCCAGCAGTCCCCTGGGACAGAACTATGGCTACACCTTC.